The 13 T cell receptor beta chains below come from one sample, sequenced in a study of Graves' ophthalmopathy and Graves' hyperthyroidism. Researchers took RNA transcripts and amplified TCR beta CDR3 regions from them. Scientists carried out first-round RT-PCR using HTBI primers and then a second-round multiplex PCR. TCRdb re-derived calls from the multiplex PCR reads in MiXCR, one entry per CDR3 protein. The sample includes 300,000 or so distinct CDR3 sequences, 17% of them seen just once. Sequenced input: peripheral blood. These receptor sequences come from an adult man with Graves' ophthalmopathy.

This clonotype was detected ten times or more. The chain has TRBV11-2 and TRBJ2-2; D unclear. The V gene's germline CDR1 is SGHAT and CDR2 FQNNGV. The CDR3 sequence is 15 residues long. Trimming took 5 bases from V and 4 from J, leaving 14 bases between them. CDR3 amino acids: CASSPPLGLTGELFF. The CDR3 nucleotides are TGTGCCAGCAGCCCTCCGTTAGGGCTCACCGGGGAGCTGTTTTTT.

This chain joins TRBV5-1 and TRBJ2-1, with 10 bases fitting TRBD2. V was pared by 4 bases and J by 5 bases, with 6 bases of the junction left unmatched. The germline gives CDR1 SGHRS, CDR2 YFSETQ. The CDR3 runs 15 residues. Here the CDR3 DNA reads TGCGCCAGCAGCAGGTCGGGGACTAGCGACAATGAGCAGTTCTTC. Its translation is CASSRSGTSDNEQFF.

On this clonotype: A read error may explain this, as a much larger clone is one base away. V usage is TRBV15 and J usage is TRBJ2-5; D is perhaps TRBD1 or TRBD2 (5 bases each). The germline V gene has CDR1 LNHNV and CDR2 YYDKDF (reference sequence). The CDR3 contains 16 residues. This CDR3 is CATSRDRDPSQETRYF. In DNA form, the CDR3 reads TGTGCCACCAGCAGAGATAGGGACCCCAGCCAAGAGACCCGGTACTTC.

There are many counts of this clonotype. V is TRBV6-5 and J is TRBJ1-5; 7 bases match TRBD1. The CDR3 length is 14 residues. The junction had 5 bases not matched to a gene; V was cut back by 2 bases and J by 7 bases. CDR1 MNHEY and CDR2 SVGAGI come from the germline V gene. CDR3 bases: TGTGCCAGCAGTTACAAACAGGGGAACCAGCCCCAGCATTTT. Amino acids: CASSYKQGNQPQHF.

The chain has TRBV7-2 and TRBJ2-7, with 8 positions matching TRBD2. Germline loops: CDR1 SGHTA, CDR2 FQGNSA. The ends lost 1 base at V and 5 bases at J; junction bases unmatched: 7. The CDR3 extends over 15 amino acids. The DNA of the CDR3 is TGTGCCAGCAGCTTAGGGGTGGCGGGAGGCAACGAGCAGTACTTC. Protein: CASSLGVAGGNEQYF.

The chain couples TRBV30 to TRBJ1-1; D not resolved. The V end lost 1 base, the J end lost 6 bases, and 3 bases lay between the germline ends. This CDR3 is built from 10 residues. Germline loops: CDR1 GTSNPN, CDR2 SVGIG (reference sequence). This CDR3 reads CAWSGSEAFF. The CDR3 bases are TGTGCCTGGAGTGGATCTGAAGCTTTCTTT.

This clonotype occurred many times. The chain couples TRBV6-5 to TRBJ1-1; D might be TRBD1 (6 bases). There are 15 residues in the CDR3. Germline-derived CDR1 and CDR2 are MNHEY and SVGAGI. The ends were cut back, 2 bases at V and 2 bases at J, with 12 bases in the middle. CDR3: CASSYTSGVNTEAFF. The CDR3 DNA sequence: TGTGCCAGCAGTTACACATCAGGGGTAAACACTGAAGCTTTCTTT.

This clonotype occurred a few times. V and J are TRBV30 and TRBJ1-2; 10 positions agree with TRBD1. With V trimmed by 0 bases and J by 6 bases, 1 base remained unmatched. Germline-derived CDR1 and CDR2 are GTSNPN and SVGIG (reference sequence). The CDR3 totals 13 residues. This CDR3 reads CAWSVGTGDGYTF. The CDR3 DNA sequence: TGTGCCTGGAGTGTAGGGACAGGGGATGGCTACACCTTC.

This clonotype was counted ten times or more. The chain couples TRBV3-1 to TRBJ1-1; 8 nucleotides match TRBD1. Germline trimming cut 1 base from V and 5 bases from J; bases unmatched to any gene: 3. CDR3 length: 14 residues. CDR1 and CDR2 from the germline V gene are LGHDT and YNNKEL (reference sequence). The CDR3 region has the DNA TGTGCCAGCAGCCAAGTGGACAGGGCGACTGAAGCTTTCTTT. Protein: CASSQVDRATEAFF. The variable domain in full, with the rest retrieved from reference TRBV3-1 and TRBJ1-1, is DTAVSQTPKYLVTQMGNDKSIKCEQNLGHDTMYWYKQDSKKFLKIMFSYNNKELIINETVPNRFSPKSPDKAHLNLHINSLELGDSAVYFCASSQVDRATEAFFGQGTRLTVV.

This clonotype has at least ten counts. The CDR3 reads CSARSDRPTRTYEQYF. The CDR3 DNA is TGCAGTGCTAGATCAGACAGGCCCACTAGAACCTACGAGCAGTACTTC. The chain joins TRBV20-1 to TRBJ2-7, with a weak D call TRBD1 (6 bases). The CDR3 spans 16 residues. Germline V gene data show CDR1 as DFQATT and CDR2 as SNEGSKA (reference sequence). Trimming cost V 2 bases and J 2 bases, with 19 bases left between them.

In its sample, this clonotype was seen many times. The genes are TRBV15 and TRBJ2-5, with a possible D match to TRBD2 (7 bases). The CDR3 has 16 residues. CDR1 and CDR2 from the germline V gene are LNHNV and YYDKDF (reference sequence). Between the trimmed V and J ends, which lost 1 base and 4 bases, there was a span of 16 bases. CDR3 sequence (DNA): TGTGCCACCAGCAGAGTTGTAGGCGGGGGCGGAGAGACCCAGTACTTC. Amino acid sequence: CATSRVVGGGGETQYF.

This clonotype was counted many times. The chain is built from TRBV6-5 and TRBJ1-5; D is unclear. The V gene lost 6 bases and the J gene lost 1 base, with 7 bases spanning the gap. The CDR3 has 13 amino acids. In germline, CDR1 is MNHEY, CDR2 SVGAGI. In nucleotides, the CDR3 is TGTGCCAGCAGAACGGTAAGCAATCAGCCCCAGCATTTT. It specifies CASRTVSNQPQHF.

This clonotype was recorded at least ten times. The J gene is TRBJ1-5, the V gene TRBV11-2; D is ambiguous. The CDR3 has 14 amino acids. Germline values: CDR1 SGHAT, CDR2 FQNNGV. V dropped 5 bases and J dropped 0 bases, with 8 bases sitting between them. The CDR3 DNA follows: TGTGCCAGCAGCAAAACCTATAGCAATCAGCCCCAGCATTTT. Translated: CASSKTYSNQPQHF.